Listed here are 5 T cell receptor beta chains from one sample, sequenced in a study of identical twins. TCRdb processed the 5' RACE reads anew with MiXCR; each CDR3 protein has one entry. Among some 1,600,000 distinct CDR3 sequences listed, about 32% were seen once. The sample was cord blood. The origin of the receptors is a newborn girl in good health.

This chain links TRBV5-8 with TRBJ1-1, with D unresolved. Germline assignment: CDR1 SGHTS and CDR2 YDEGEE. Trimming pared 1 base from V and 2 bases from J, leaving 9 bases between. The CDR3 is made up of 14 amino acids. Here the CDR3 reads CASSLITDNTEAFF. The CDR3 DNA follows: TGTGCCAGCAGCTTGATAACGGACAACACTGAAGCTTTCTTT.

This clonotype appeared a few times. The gene calls are TRBV6-1 and TRBJ1-2; perhaps TRBD1 as D (5 bases). Per the germline V gene, CDR1 is MNHNS and CDR2 is SASEGT. The V gene lost 2 bases and the J gene lost 3 bases, with 13 bases spanning the gap. This CDR3 comprises 15 residues. CDR3 amino acids: CASSELGEPYYGYTF. The CDR3 nucleotides are TGTGCCAGCAGTGAACTGGGGGAGCCGTACTATGGCTACACCTTC.

V usage is TRBV28 and J usage is TRBJ2-2, with 10 bases matching TRBD2. CDR3 size: 17 residues. The V and J ends lost 2 bases and 5 bases, in that order; junction bases with no gene match: 8. The germline CDR1 and CDR2 sequences are MDHEN and SYDVKM. The CDR3 reads CASSLSSLAGVTGELFF. As DNA, the CDR3 is TGTGCCAGCAGTTTAAGTTCTCTAGCGGGAGTAACCGGGGAGCTGTTTTTT.

The chain recombines TRBV7-2 with TRBJ2-7; 8 bases agree with TRBD2. With the DNA end fitting TRBJ2-4 better, the J assignment may be wrong. Germline CDR1 SGHTA, CDR2 FQGNSA. There are 15 residues in the CDR3. CDR3 amino acids: CASSLGPGGRDIQYF. For the CDR3, the DNA is TGTGCCAGCAGCTTAGGCCCGGGGGGGCGGGACATTCAGTACTTC.

The rearrangement uses TRBV20-1 and TRBJ2-5; 8 bases line up with TRBD2. This CDR3 region has 16 residues. CDR1 DFQATT and CDR2 SNEGSKA come from the germline V gene (reference sequence). V shed 2 bases and J 4 bases; nucleotides not matched to a gene: 12. The CDR3 sequence is CSARNVRMGLGETQYF. The CDR3 DNA follows: TGCAGTGCTAGAAACGTCCGAATGGGACTAGGAGAGACCCAGTACTTC.